This is a list of T cell receptor beta chains from one sample in a study of T cell responses to AZD1222 COVID-19 vaccine. Measured with immunoSEQ multiplex PCR; TCRdb has only the in-frame clones, and not every one. The sample yields fewer than 150,000 clones, almost 95% seen once. This specimen consisted of peripheral blood, obtained 28 days after the second AZD1222 dose. All receptors derive from an adult who received the AZD1222 COVID-19 vaccine. CDR3s include the opening cysteine and the closing phenylalanine or tryptophan. Each record gives: J gene, V gene, CDR3 protein.

TRBJ2-1 TRBV7-2 CASSLSMPLAGGSNEQFF
TRBJ2-7 TRBV28 CASSSYGLAGSSYEQYF
TRBJ1-5 TRBV24-1 CATSDRGQSGQPQHF
TRBJ1-2 TRBV7-9 CASSFQTSYGYTF
TRBJ2-7 TRBV18 CASSPDSWYAENEQYF
TRBJ1-5 TRBV7-6 CASSLDGSNQPQHF
TRBJ1-1 TRBV11-2 CASSPQTGARTEAFF
TRBJ1-6 TRBV2 CASRGQWNSPLHF
TRBJ2-5 TRBV10-3 CAISDAGGPNQETQYF
TRBJ2-7 TRBV2 CASRTRGVDEQYF
TRBJ1-4 TRBV4-2 CASSQDGPDRVGEKLFF
TRBJ1-2 TRBV5-8 CASSFSRNVYGYTF
TRBJ1-2 TRBV11-2 CASSSDGFPSYGYTF
TRBJ1-1 TRBV7-3 CASSIKGRTGGTEAFF
TRBJ2-7 TRBV27 CASSSYPLYEQYF
TRBJ1-4 TRBV27 CASSLFVRGRVGKLFF
TRBJ1-1 TRBV2 CASNEPTYPEAFF
TRBJ1-1 TRBV19 CASSQTGNTEAFF
TRBJ1-1 TRBV11-1 CASSLGQTNTEAFF
TRBJ1-2 TRBV4-2 CASSQDSRSNYGYTF
TRBJ2-1 TRBV5-4 CASSWEGPGNEQFF
TRBJ1-5 TRBV6-2/TRBV6-3 CASSRQGGNQPQHF
TRBJ1-1 TRBV4-1 CASSQAESLNGEAFF
TRBJ1-1 TRBV11-3 CASSGTRNTEAFF
TRBJ1-2 TRBV28 CASSLGTARAGGYTF
TRBJ1-5 TRBV20-1 CSASVAGGGGNQPQHF
TRBJ1-5 TRBV7-8 CASSATGIVSNQPQHF
TRBJ2-7 TRBV18 CASSPGISGSLNEQYF
TRBJ2-1 TRBV7-9 CASSPPGLDNEQFF
TRBJ1-1 TRBV10-2 CASSTGSSVTEAFF
TRBJ1-2 TRBV7-2 CASSFAGRLWGGYTF
TRBJ1-5 TRBV14 CASSQVPQLQPQHF
TRBJ1-3 TRBV4-1 CASSHNLVGRESGNTIYF
TRBJ1-1 TRBV9 CASSISLNTEAFF
TRBJ1-2 TRBV9 CASSVEDNYGYTF
TRBJ2-3 TRBV30 CAWTRAWSVLEGDTQYF
TRBJ2-4 TRBV28 CASSTTGNGNIQYF
TRBJ1-2 TRBV10-3 CAISESFGGDYGYTF
TRBJ2-1 TRBV9 CASSVSRDRGDNEQFF
TRBJ2-3 TRBV19 CASSPHEGASGDTQYF
TRBJ2-2 TRBV19 CASSIVGLPPGELFF
TRBJ1-2 TRBV7-2 CASSLEWINYGYTF